Shown below are 21 T cell receptor beta chains from a single sample sequenced in a study of CD8+CD57+ T cells in acquired aplastic anemia. Genomic DNA acted as the template from which TCR beta VDJ combination and CDR3 sequence profiling were carried out. TCRdb reprocessed the reads with MiXCR, giving one entry per CDR3 protein. The table has roughly 500,000 distinct CDR3 sequences, approximately 32% seen once. Those patients picked for sequencing had displayed CD8+CD57+ cell expansion on flow cytometry. Sequenced material: sorted CD4+, CD8+, or CD8+CD57+ T cells (not recorded which) from PBMCs. The receptors stem from a human donor with aplastic anemia.

This clonotype has a count of ten or more. The V call is TRBV7-9, the J call TRBJ2-1; D unclear. Trimming took 5 bases from V and 9 from J, leaving 8 bases between them. The CDR3 spans 11 residues. Germline assignment: CDR1 SEHNR and CDR2 FQNEAQ (reference sequence). For the CDR3, the DNA is TGTGCCAGCAGCACCCCAGGTGAGCAGTTCTTC. It codes for CASSTPGEQFF.

This clonotype was detected a few times. It may be a read error: a sequence one base away is much more abundant. This chain links TRBV2 with TRBJ2-2; D possibly corresponds to TRBD2 (5 bases). Germline loops: CDR1 SNHLY, CDR2 FYNNEI. This CDR3 has 13 residues. This CDR3 is CACSVGLLGELFF. The CDR3 DNA is TGTGCCTGCAGCGTTGGACTTCTCGGGGAGCTGTTTTTT.

This clonotype was observed a few times. V and J are TRBV28 and TRBJ1-5, with 7 bases that match TRBD1. The V gene's germline CDR1 is MDHEN and CDR2 SYDVKM. This CDR3 has 16 amino acids. Trimming removed 4 bases from V and 1 base from J; junction bases left unmatched: 7. The CDR3 loop reads CASSSRQGLSNQPQHF. For the CDR3, the DNA is TGTGCCAGCAGTTCCCGACAGGGACTAAGCAATCAGCCCCAGCATTTT.

The rearrangement uses TRBV7-8 and TRBJ2-7; D may be TRBD1 or TRBD2 (6 bases each). V was trimmed by 8 bases and J by 2 bases, leaving 16 bases between them. CDR3 size: 14 residues. The germline V gene encodes CDR1 SGHVS and CDR2 FQNEAQ. The CDR3 reads CASVSGASPYEQYF. The CDR3, as DNA: TGTGCCAGCGTGTCGGGGGCCAGTCCCTACGAGCAGTACTTC.

This clonotype was detected once. This chain uses TRBV25-1 with TRBJ2-3, with D possibly TRBD2 on 6 matching bases. This CDR3 has 16 residues. The germline V gene encodes CDR1 MGHDK and CDR2 SYGVNS. Trimming pared 5 bases from V and 6 bases from J, leaving 21 bases between. The CDR3 reads CASSPWDSPTSDTQYF. The CDR3 coding sequence is TGTGCCAGCAGTCCCTGGGACTCCCCCACCTCCGATACGCAGTATTTT.

The sample holds a few counts of this clonotype. This chain uses TRBV28 with TRBJ2-7; D perhaps matches TRBD2 (5 bases). This CDR3 contains 12 residues. V was pared by 8 bases and J by 7 bases, with 15 bases between. Germline values: CDR1 MDHEN, CDR2 SYDVKM. The CDR3 bases are TGTGCCAGCGGGAGTGGGGTGCGGGAGCAGTACTTC. Its translation: CASGSGVREQYF.

V is TRBV11-1 and J is TRBJ1-4, with D uncertain. V shed 4 bases and J shed 6 bases, with 18 bases lying between them. Germline values: CDR1 SGHAT, CDR2 FQDESV (reference sequence). This CDR3 contains 16 residues. The CDR3 bases are TGTGCCAGCAGCTCCCCGCGGGCAGTGCCTCATGAAAAACTGTTTTTT. Amino acid sequence: CASSSPRAVPHEKLFF.

This chain links TRBV4-1 with TRBJ1-5; D possibly corresponds to TRBD1 (6 bases). The CDR3 consists of 15 residues. V was trimmed by 1 base and J by 6 bases, leaving 13 bases between them. Germline V gene sequence: CDR1 MGHRA, CDR2 YSYEKL. As DNA, the CDR3 is TGCGCCAGCAGCCAAGGACCCCAAGGGGGTCAGCCCCAGCATTTT. Protein product: CASSQGPQGGQPQHF.

This clonotype was counted between two and nine times. Compared with germline, one end of the junction differs, possibly owing to a read error. The genes are TRBV6-1 and TRBJ1-6; possibly TRBD1 for D (6 bases). Germline V gives CDR1 MNHNS, CDR2 SASEGT. The CDR3 is 14 amino acids. CDR3 residues: CASSEDRSASPLHF. For the CDR3, the DNA is TGTGCCAGCAGCGAAGACAGGTCGGCTTCACCCCTCCACTTT.

This clonotype was detected a few times. The chain uses TRBV30 and TRBJ1-6, with D unclear. Trimming took off 0 bases at V and 8 bases at J, with 11 bases between the two ends. This CDR3 has 14 amino acids. The germline CDR1 and CDR2 sequences are GTSNPN and SVGIG (reference sequence). CDR3: CAWSVRAAYSPLHF. The CDR3 DNA follows: TGTGCCTGGAGTGTACGAGCAGCATATTCACCCCTCCACTTT.

This clonotype occurred a few times. The V call is TRBV5-6, the J call TRBJ1-4; no clear D gene. Per germline, CDR1 SGHDT and CDR2 YYEEEE. V lost 4 bases to trimming and J lost 7 bases, with 17 bases between them. CDR3 size: 15 residues. CDR3 protein: CASSNGRRQLEKLFF. CDR3 nucleotides: TGTGCCAGCAGCAACGGACGTAGGCAACTTGAAAAACTGTTTTTT.

This clonotype was recorded a few times. This rearrangement joins TRBV27 to TRBJ2-3, with D unresolved. V was pared by 10 bases and J by 3 bases, with 17 bases between. CDR3 length: 14 amino acids. Germline V lookup: CDR1 MNHEY, CDR2 SMNVEV (reference sequence). The CDR3 spells CATRGVAPTDTQYF. The CDR3 DNA sequence: TGTGCCACGCGTGGCGTAGCACCGACAGATACGCAGTATTTT.

This clonotype has a count of ten or more. The chain uses TRBV20-1 and TRBJ1-3; 9 bases map to TRBD1. The junction had 4 bases not matched to a gene; V was cut back by 6 bases and J by 1 base. This CDR3 is 14 amino acids long. The germline CDR1 and CDR2 sequences are DFQATT and SNEGSKA (reference sequence). The CDR3 spells CSAAGTGSGNTIYF. The CDR3 bases are TGCAGTGCCGCCGGGACAGGGTCTGGAAACACCATATATTTT.

This sequence joins TRBV25-1 and TRBJ2-7, with TRBD2 matching over 11 bases. This CDR3 has 14 residues. CDR1 MGHDK and CDR2 SYGVNS come from the germline V gene. V lost 4 bases to trimming and J lost 9 bases; unmatched junction nucleotides: 8. The CDR3, as DNA: TGTGCCAGCAGTGCGGGACTAGCGGCCGAGGTGCAGTACTTC. Its protein is CASSAGLAAEVQYF.

This rearrangement joins TRBV7-3 to TRBJ1-3; D remains unclear. Trimming removed 5 bases at V and 0 bases at J, with 11 bases between. Germline lookup yields CDR1 SGHTA and CDR2 FQGTGA. The CDR3 extends over 15 amino acids. The chain's CDR3 is CASSIDPTSGNTIYF. The CDR3 region has the DNA TGTGCCAGCAGCATAGACCCAACCTCTGGAAACACCATATATTTT.

This sequence joins TRBV20-1 and TRBJ2-7, with D unclear. This CDR3 spans 13 amino acids. The V end lost 2 bases, the J end lost 0 bases, and 8 bases lay between the germline ends. The germline V gene encodes CDR1 DFQATT and CDR2 SNEGSKA (reference sequence). In DNA, the CDR3 is TGCAGTGCTAGACAGGCCAGCTCCTACGAGCAGTACTTC. It encodes CSARQASSYEQYF.

The V gene is TRBV14, the J gene TRBJ2-3; 10 bases map to TRBD1. CDR3 length equals 16 residues. Germline V gene data show CDR1 as SGHDN and CDR2 as FVKESK. The junction had 4 bases not matched to a gene; V was cut back by 1 base and J by 3 bases. CDR3 DNA: TGTGCCAGCAGCCAAGTTGGGGACAGGGGAACAGATACGCAGTATTTT. Residues: CASSQVGDRGTDTQYF.

This clonotype came up a few times. The rearrangement uses TRBV19 and TRBJ1-5; D gene uncertain. Germline CDR1 reads LNHDA; CDR2 reads SQIVND (reference sequence). Deletions cut 5 bases from V and 3 bases from J, with 26 bases between. The CDR3 has 19 residues. The CDR3: CASSLSADSLDLYNQPQHF. As DNA, the CDR3 is TGTGCCAGTAGTTTAAGTGCGGATAGTTTGGACCTATACAATCAGCCCCAGCATTTT. The full variable domain, its missing parts supplied by reference TRBV19 and TRBJ1-5, is DGGITQSPKYLFRKEGQNVTLSCEQNLNHDAMYWYRQDPGQGLRLIYYSQIVNDFQKGDIAEGYSVSREKKESFPLTVTSAQKNPTAFYLCASSLSADSLDLYNQPQHFGDGTRLSIL.

This clonotype appeared many times. The chain links TRBV29-1 to TRBJ2-5, with 7 bases lining up with TRBD1. V gave up 7 bases and J gave up 5 bases; unmatched junction bases: 10. The CDR3 consists of 13 residues. The V gene's germline CDR1 is SQVTM and CDR2 ANQGSEA. CDR3 sequence (DNA): TGCAGCGGGGGGCGACAGGGTTATGAGACCCAGTACTTC. Protein: CSGGRQGYETQYF. Using reference TRBV29-1 and TRBJ2-5 for the parts outside the CDR3, the full variable domain is SAVISQKPSRDICQRGTSLTIQCQVDSQVTMMFWYRQQPGQSLTLIATANQGSEATYESGFVIDKFPISRPNLTFSTLTVSNMSPEDSSIYLCSGGRQGYETQYFGPGTRLLVL.

As concerns this clonotype: A much larger clone differs from this one at a single base, so this may be a read error. The chain joins TRBV11-1 to TRBJ1-2; D may be TRBD1 (6 bases). CDR1 and CDR2 from the germline V gene are SGHAT and FQDESV (reference sequence). The CDR3 consists of 17 residues. In DNA, the CDR3 is TGTGCCAGCAGCTTAACCCACGGACAGCAAGCTAACTATGGCTGCACCTTC. Its protein is CASSLTHGQQANYGCTF. Complete variable domain (other parts from reference TRBV11-1 and TRBJ1-2): EAEVAQSPRYKITEKSQAVAFWCDPISGHATLYWYRQILGQGPELLVQFQDESVVDDSQLPKDRFSAERLKGVDSTLKIQPAELGDSAMYLCASSLTHGQQANYGCTFGSGTRLTVV.

This clonotype was counted at least ten times. The J gene is TRBJ2-7, the V gene TRBV5-1, with D maybe TRBD2 (6 bases). Germline V gene data show CDR1 as SGHRS and CDR2 as YFSETQ. This CDR3 has 15 residues. V gave up 4 bases and J gave up 2 bases, with 16 bases separating them. The CDR3: CASSRTTTVTYEQYF. As DNA, the CDR3 is TGCGCCAGCAGCAGGACTACGACAGTTACCTACGAGCAGTACTTC.